A selection of T cell receptor beta chains follows, all from one sample in a study of beta chain features in type 1 diabetes. Only in-frame clones appear in the TCRdb table, and some are missing; sequencing was by immunoSEQ multiplex PCR. Of some 230,000 clones in the sample, more than 9% are singletons; the top ten hold 0.03% to 0.04%. Material for sequencing was naive CD4+ T cells from blood. These receptors were taken from a woman younger than 30 in good health. The CDR3 runs from the conserved cysteine through the conserved F or W. Each record gives: clone size, D gene, V gene, J gene, CDR3 DNA, CDR3 protein. The D gene is left open where the match is weak. Clone size, where shown, is once, few, many, or a class for clones that have expanded.

NA,NA,TRBV7-9,TRBJ1-1,TGTGCCAGCAGCTTAGTCCGGCAGGGCAGCACTGAAGCTTTCTTT,CASSLVRQGSTEAFF
few,TRBD2,TRBV18,TRBJ2-1,TGTGCCAGCTCACCCTTAGCGGGAGGGAACAATGAGCAGTTCTTC,CASSPLAGGNNEQFF
NA,TRBD2,TRBV30,TRBJ2-1,TGTGCCTGGAGTGTATGGCTAGCGGGGCCCCTGGGGTCCAATGAGCAGTTCTTC,CAWSVWLAGPLGSNEQFF
few,TRBD1,TRBV30,TRBJ1-2,TGTGCCTGGACTTGGGACAGGGGGGACTATGGCTACACCTTC,CAWTWDRGDYGYTF
few,NA,TRBV6-1,TRBJ2-7,TGTGCCAGCAGTGAACTGTTCAGGGATAGCTCCTACGAGCAGTACTTC,CASSELFRDSSYEQYF
NA,TRBD1,TRBV18,TRBJ1-2,TGTGCCAGCTCACTTAGTTCGACAGGGCAAGGTGGCTACACCTTC,CASSLSSTGQGGYTF
NA,TRBD1,TRBV6-1,TRBJ2-7,TGTGCCAGCACCATAGGGACAGGCGCCTACGAGCAGTACTTC,CASTIGTGAYEQYF
few,NA,TRBV7-9,TRBJ1-1,TGTGCCAGCAGCTTCCGGTACACTGAAGCTTTCTTT,CASSFRYTEAFF
NA,NA,TRBV2,TRBJ2-5,TGTGCCAGCAGGTATAGGGGCCAAGAGACCCAGTACTTC,CASRYRGQETQYF
NA,TRBD2,TRBV5-1,TRBJ2-2,TGCGCCAGCAGCCCCACCGGGGGGTATACCGGGGAGCTGTTTTTT,CASSPTGGYTGELFF
NA,NA,TRBV2,TRBJ1-5,TGTGCCAGCAGTGATAGAGGGTCAAACAATCAGCCCCAGCATTTT,CASSDRGSNNQPQHF